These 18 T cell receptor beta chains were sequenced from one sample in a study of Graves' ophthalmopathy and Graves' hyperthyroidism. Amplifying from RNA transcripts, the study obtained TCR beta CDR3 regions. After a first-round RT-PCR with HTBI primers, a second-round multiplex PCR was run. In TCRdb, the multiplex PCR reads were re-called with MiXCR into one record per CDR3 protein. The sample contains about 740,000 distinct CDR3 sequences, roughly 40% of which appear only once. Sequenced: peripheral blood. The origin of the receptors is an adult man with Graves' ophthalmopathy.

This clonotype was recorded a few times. The CDR3 region is CSARDSRGVQETQYF. In DNA form, the CDR3 reads TGCAGTGCTAGAGATTCGCGGGGGGTGCAAGAGACCCAGTACTTC. The chain carries TRBV20-1 and TRBJ2-5, with 8 bases matching TRBD2. This CDR3 comprises 15 residues. Trimming took 0 bases from V and 2 from J; bases not matched to a gene: 5. CDR1 is DFQATT and CDR2 is SNEGSKA in the germline V gene (reference sequence).

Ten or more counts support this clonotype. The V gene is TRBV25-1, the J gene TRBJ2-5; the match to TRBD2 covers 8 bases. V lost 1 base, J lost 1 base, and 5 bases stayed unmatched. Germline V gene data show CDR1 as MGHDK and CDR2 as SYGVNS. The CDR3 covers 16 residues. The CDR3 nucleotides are TGTGCCAGCAGTGAATTTAACGCGGGGGGCCAAGAGACCCAGTACTTC. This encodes CASSEFNAGGQETQYF.

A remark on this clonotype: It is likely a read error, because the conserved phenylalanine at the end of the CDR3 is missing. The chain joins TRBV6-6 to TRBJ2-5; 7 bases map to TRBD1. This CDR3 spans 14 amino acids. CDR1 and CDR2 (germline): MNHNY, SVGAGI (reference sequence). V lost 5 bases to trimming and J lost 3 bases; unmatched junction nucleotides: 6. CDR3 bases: TGTGCCAGCAGTAAGACAGGGCCGAAAGAGACCCAGTACCTC. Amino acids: CASSKTGPKETQYL.

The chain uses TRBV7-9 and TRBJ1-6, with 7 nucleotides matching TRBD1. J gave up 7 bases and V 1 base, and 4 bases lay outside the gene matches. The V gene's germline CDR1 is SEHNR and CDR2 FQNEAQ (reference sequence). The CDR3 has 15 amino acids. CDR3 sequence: CASSLETGANSPLHF. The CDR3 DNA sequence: TGTGCCAGCAGCTTAGAAACAGGGGCGAATTCACCCCTCCACTTT. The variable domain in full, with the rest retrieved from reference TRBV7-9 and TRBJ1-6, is DTGVSQNPRHKITKRGQNVTFRCDPISEHNRLYWYRQTLGQGPEFLTYFQNEAQLEKSRLLSDRFSAERPKGSFSTLEIQRTEQGDSAMYLCASSLETGANSPLHFGNGTRLTVT.

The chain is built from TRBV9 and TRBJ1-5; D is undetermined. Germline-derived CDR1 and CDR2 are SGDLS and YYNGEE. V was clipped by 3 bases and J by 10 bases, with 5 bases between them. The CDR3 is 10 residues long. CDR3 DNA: TGTGCCAGCAGCGCCGGACCCCAGCATTTT. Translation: CASSAGPQHF.

CDR3 nucleotides: TGCAGTGCTCGTTGGTCCAACTATGGCTACACCTTC. Translating it yields CSARWSNYGYTF. The V and J genes are TRBV20-1 and TRBJ1-2, with D hard to call. Looked up from germline, CDR1 is DFQATT and CDR2 is SNEGSKA (reference sequence). CDR3 length equals 12 residues. Trimming stripped 5 bases from V and 2 bases from J, with 9 bases between.

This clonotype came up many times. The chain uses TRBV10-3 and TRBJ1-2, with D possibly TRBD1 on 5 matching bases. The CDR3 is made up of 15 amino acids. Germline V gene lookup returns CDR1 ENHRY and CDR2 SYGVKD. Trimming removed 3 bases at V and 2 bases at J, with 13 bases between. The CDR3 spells CAISDEGETNYGYTF. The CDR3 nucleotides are TGTGCCATCAGTGACGAAGGGGAAACGAACTATGGCTACACCTTC.

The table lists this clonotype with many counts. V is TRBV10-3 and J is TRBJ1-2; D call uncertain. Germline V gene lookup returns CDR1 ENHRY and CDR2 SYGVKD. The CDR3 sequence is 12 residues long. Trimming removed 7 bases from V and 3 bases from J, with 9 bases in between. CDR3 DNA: TGTGCCATCACGGCCGAAGACTATGGCTACACCTTC. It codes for CAITAEDYGYTF.

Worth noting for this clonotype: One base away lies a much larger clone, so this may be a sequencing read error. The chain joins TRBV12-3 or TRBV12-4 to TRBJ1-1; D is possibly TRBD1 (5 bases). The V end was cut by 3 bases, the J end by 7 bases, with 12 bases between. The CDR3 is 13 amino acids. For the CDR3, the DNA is TGTGCCAGCAGTTTCGTTGAGGGGAGTGAAGCTTTCTTT. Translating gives CASSFVEGSEAFF.

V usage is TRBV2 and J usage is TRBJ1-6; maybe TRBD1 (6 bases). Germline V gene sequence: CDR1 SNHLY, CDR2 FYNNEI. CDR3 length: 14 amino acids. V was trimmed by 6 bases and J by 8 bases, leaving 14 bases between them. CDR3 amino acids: CASRESRGDSPLHF. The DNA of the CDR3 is TGTGCCAGCAGGGAATCCAGGGGTGATTCACCCCTCCACTTT.

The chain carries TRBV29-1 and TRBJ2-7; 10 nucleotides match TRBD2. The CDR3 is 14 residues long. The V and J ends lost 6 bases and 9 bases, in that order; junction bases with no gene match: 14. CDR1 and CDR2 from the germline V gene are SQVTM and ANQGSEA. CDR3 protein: CSVRSGGAYEGQYF. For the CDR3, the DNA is TGCAGCGTCCGAAGCGGGGGGGCTTATGAGGGGCAGTACTTC.

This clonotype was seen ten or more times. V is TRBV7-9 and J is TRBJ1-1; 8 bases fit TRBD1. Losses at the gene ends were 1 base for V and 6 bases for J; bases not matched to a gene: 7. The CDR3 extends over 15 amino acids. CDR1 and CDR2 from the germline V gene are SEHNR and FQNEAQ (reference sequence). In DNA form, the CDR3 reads TGTGCCAGCAGCTTAGGGGGACAGGCCCGGGCTGAAGCTTTCTTT. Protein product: CASSLGGQARAEAFF.

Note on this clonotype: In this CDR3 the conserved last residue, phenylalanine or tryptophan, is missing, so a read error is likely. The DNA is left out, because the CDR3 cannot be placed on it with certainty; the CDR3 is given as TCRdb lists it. The CDR3 sequence is CASSESQGI. This chain uses TRBV2 with TRBJ2-5; TRBD1, the table's D call, was not compared with the DNA. The CDR3 region is 9 residues in length, termini included. Looked up from germline, CDR1 is SNHLY and CDR2 is FYNNEI.

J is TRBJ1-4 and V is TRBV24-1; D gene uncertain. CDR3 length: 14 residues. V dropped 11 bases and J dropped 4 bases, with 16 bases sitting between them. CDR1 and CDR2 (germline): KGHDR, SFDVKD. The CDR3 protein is CASSPRRINEKLFF. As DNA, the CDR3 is TGTGCCAGCTCACCCCGACGGATTAATGAAAAACTGTTTTTT.

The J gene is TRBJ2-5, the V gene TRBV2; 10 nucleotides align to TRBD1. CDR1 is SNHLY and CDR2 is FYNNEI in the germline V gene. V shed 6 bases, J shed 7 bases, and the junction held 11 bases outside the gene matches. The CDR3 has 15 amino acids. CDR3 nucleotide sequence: TGTGCCAGCAGCTTAGGCGGGACAGGGGAAGGGACCCAGTACTTC. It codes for CASSLGGTGEGTQYF.

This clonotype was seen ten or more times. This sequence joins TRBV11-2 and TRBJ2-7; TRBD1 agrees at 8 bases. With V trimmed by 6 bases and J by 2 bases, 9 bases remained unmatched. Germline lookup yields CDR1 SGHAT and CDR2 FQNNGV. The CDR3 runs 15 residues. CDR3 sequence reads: CASSQGQGPAYEQYF. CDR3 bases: TGTGCCAGCAGTCAAGGACAGGGTCCAGCCTACGAGCAGTACTTC. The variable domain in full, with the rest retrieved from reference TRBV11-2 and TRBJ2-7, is EAGVAQSPRYKIIEKRQSVAFWCNPISGHATLYWYQQILGQGPKLLIQFQNNGVVDDSQLPKDRFSAERLKGVDSTLKIQPAKLEDSAVYLCASSQGQGPAYEQYFGPGTRLTVT.

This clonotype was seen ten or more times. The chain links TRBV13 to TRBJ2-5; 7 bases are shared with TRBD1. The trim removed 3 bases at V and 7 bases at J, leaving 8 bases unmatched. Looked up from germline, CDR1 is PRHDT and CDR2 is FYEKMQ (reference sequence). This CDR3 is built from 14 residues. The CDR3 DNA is TGTGCCAGCAGCTTCCGGACAGGACAGAGGACCCAGTACTTC. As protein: CASSFRTGQRTQYF.

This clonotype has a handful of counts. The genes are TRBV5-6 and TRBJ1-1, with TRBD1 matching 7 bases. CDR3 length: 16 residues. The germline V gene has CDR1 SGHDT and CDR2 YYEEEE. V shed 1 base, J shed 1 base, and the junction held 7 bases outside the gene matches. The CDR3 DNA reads TGTGCCAGCAGCTTGTACAGGGGATTTCAGAACACTGAAGCTTTCTTT. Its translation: CASSLYRGFQNTEAFF.